This T cell receptor beta chain was sequenced in a study of blood T cell repertoires in COVID-19. The germline gives CDR1 MDHEN, CDR2 SYDVKM. Trimming removed 7 bases from V and 5 bases from J, with 20 bases in between. The CDR3 extends over 15 amino acids. Profiling relied on immunoSEQ multiplex PCR, and the TCRdb table lists in-frame clones only, not all of them. Of approximately 350,000 clones listed, over 75% are singletons. This clone came up once. Material for sequencing was PBMCs or T cells enriched from blood (not recorded which). The TCR was taken from a man aged 18-30 years who had recovered from COVID-19. The V and J genes are TRBV28 and TRBJ1-1; D is perhaps TRBD1 (6 bases). The CDR3: CASTLPWGRGTEAFF. CDR3 nucleotide sequence: TGTGCCAGCACCTTACCCTGGGGGCGAGGGACTGAAGCTTTCTTT.